This note documents a single T cell receptor (beta chain) sequence. The table lists this clone with a few counts. It has no known antigen specificity. Within one base of it there is no much larger clone, and no base qualities were kept. The intended sense of this specimen's time point label: baseline before first vaccination. Samples from vaccinated people were obtained from the UK trials COV001 and COV002, which included a single-blind randomized controlled phase 2/3 trial of AZD1222 (ChAdOx1 nCoV-19) in healthy adults. Trial participant PBMC samples were collected at day 0 and day 28 after the second dose for TCRbeta chain sequencing. This record comes from a study of T cell responses to AZD1222 COVID-19 vaccine (dated by TCRdb to 2020 to 2023). About the study as a whole: Because spike-specific TCR depth and breadth did not differ between the two schedules, AZD1222 recipients who got a second dose at roughly 4 weeks were pooled with those who got a second dose at roughly 12 weeks. A total of under 250 trial participants underwent TCR sequencing, of whom more than 200 had received two doses of AZD1222 and 26 had received two doses of the MenACWY control vaccine. Enrollment into the trials was organized by age into subgroups of 18-55, 56-69 and 70-plus years, and those subgroups contained approximately 160, 26 and 62 TCR-sequenced participants, respectively.

The CDR3 regions of human TCRbeta chains were analyzed by immunosequencing. Concerning the study's data processing: Repertoire TCRs were matched against a reference library of SARS-CoV-2-specific TCRs generated with the MIRA antigen-specificity platform. Breadth was defined as the fraction of unique TCRs that were SARS-CoV-2-associated. Depth was defined as the fraction of total T cells that were SARS-CoV-2-associated. Using the MIRA data, each spike-specific TCR was mapped to the spike region that the TCR reacts to and placed in a CD4 or CD8 class. Log10-transformed breadth and depth values were compared by one-way ANOVA with Sidak's multiple comparisons tests. The source is immuneACCESS, and TCRdb retained only in-frame sequences with V and J called. Part of the clones is not carried over; for the studies checked, unresolved V genes explain less than half of this, and the remainder is unexplained. That table gives V, J and clone size, and the DNA gave D and trimming. In this sample the table shows fewer than 110,000 clones, under 95% of which occur a single time. 22% of the sample comes from the top ten.

The study at large found these results: Most participants were white British and females outnumbered males, and the authors suggested that clonal diversity may have been underestimated. CD4 TCRs associated with the vaccine covered the entire spike protein, and the dominant responses were in regions 160-218 and 743-854. Reportedly, almost half of the unique spike-specific TCRs recognized epitopes lying outside the regions that are mutated in the B.1.351 and B.1.1.7 variants. After two AZD1222 doses, both the breadth and the depth of spike-specific TCRs were significantly higher than at day 0 and than in MenACWY recipients. Only a handful of AZD1222 recipients were SARS-CoV-2 seropositive at baseline, limiting conclusions about previously exposed vaccinees. The 56-69-year group was small, and its depth increase did not reach significance, likely because of low power. Because no day 14 peak-response samples were available, repertoires were characterized only after the peak T cell response.

Material: peripheral blood, obtained on day 0 of AZD1222 vaccination. The clonotype was recovered from an adult in good health.

The sequenced DNA is TGTGCCAGTAGTTCAACAGGGACAGCTAAAAATGGCTACACCTTC. This translates into CASSSTGTAKNGYTF. The V and J genes are TRBV19 and TRBJ1-2, with 7 junctional bases fitting TRBD1. The germline V gene (reference sequence) sets CDR1 to LNHDA and CDR2 to SQIVND. V is cut back by 5 bases and J by 6 bases, with 12 bases in the junction unmatched. Measured from the cysteine to the phenylalanine, the CDR3 is 15 residues long. This entry keeps only the CDR3 DNA: 45 bases, framed from base 1.